The source of this T cell receptor beta chain is a study of cytomegalovirus exposure and HLA in healthy donors. This clone occurred a few times. The CDR3 spans 14 residues. CDR1 MNHNY and CDR2 SVGAGI come from the germline V gene (reference sequence). J was trimmed by 1 base and V by 6 bases; bases with no gene match: 5. The PCR had 60 Vbeta and 13 Jbeta primers. The data were produced by immunoSEQ multiplex PCR, yet TCRdb's version contains in-frame clones alone and is incomplete. This table holds roughly 100,000 clones, approximately 16% found once. This sequence was found in a female donor in good health and CMV-seronegative. The sequenced material came from PBMCs. This chain connects TRBV6-6 to TRBJ1-1, with TRBD1 matching 7 bases. This chain's CDR3 is CASRVGTANTEAFF. The DNA of the CDR3 is TGTGCCAGCAGGGTAGGGACAGCGAACACTGAAGCTTTCTTT.